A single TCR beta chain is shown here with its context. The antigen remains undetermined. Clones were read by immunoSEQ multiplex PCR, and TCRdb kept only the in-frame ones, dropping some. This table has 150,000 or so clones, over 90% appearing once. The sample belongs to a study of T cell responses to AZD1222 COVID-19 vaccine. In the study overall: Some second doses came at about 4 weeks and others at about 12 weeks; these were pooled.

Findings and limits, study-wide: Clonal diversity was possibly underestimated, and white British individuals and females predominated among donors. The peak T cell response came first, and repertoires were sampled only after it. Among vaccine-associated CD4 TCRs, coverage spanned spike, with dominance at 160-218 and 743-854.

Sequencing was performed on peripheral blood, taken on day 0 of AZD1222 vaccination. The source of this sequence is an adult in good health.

CDR3: CAISEYRGRTNEKLFF. The CDR3 DNA is TGTGCCATCAGTGAGTACAGGGGGCGGACTAATGAAAAACTGTTTTTT. The chain combines TRBV10-3 with TRBJ1-4; 9 bases line up with TRBD1. Looked up from germline, CDR1 is ENHRY and CDR2 is SYGVKD. CDR3 length equals 16 residues. Losses at the gene ends were 1 base for V and 2 bases for J; bases not matched to a gene: 2.